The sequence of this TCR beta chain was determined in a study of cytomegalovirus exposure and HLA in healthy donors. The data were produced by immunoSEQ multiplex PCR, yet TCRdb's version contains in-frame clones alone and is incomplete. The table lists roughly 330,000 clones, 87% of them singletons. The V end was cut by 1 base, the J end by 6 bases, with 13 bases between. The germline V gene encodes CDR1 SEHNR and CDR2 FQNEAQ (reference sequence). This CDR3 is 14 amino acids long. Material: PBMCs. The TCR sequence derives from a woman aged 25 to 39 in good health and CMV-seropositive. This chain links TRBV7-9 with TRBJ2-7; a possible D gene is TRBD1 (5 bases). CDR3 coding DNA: TGTGCCAGCAGCTTAGGGCAGGGTCTACTCGAGCAGTACTTC. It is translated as CASSLGQGLLEQYF.